The entry below gives a single T cell receptor beta chain sequence along with its context. Its antigen is not known. This record belongs to a study of T cell responses to AZD1222 COVID-19 vaccine. Whole-study results and caveats: Seropositive AZD1222 recipients at baseline numbered only five to seven. There were repertoire samples only from the period after the peak T cell response.

The table came from immunoSEQ multiplex PCR; TCRdb's copy has only in-frame clones and leaves some out. The table records just over 150,000 clones, 75% to 90% of them present only once. This clonotype originated in an adult who had recovered from COVID-19. This sample comprised peripheral blood, obtained after recovery from COVID-19.

The CDR3 region is CASSLETGDLYEQYF. CDR3 nucleotides: TGTGCCAGCAGCTTAGAGACAGGGGATCTCTACGAGCAGTACTTC. This chain uses TRBV11-3 with TRBJ2-7; 8 bases line up with TRBD1. The CDR3 runs to 15 residues. The V segment lost 0 bases and the J segment 3 bases; nucleotides outside the gene matches: 4. Germline CDR1 reads SGHNT; CDR2 reads YENEEA.